This T cell receptor (beta chain) was identified during a study of shared clonotypes between healthy human individuals. Across the whole study: The plates for each donor numbered three CD4 naive, three CD4 memory, two CD8 naive and one CD8 memory. Study findings and constraints: Memory subsets had estimated richness that was generally smaller than that of naive subsets. It was anticipated that sequencing depth would influence how many clonotypes donors shared. The study drew on few donors, limiting represented genetic and exposure-history diversity.

Sequenced by immunoSEQ multiplex PCR; TCRdb stores in-frame clones only, minus some. The table lists 450,000 to 700,000 clones, 95% to 96% of them singletons. This clone was seen once. Its matching antigen is unknown. This CDR3 is 16 amino acids long. Trimming took 3 bases from V and 3 from J; bases not matched to a gene: 7. CDR1 SGHDT and CDR2 YYEEEE come from the germline V gene. As defined, naive CD8 cells were CD45RO-negative and positively selected for CCR7, with terminally differentiated effector memory CD45RA+ cells excluded. This chain connects TRBV5-6 to TRBJ2-1, with 9 nucleotides matching TRBD2. The sequence came from a woman aged 25 to 39 in good health. The source material was naive CD8+ T cells sorted from blood. In DNA, the CDR3 is TGTGCCAGCAGCTGGCAGCTAGCGGGGATCTACAATGAGCAGTTCTTC. Translated, it gives CASSWQLAGIYNEQFF.